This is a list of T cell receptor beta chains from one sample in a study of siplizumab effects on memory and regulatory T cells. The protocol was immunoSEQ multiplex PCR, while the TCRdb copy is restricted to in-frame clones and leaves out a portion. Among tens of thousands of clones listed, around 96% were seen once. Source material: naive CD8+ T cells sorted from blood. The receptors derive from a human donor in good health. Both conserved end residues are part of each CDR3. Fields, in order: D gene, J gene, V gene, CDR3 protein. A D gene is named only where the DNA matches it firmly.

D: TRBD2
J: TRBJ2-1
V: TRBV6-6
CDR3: CASGGGSYNEQFF

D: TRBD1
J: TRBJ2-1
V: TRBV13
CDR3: CASSFPTGGPYNEQFF

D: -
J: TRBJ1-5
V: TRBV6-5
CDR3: CASSYGLNQPQHF

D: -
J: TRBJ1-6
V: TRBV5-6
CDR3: CASSLAENSPLHF

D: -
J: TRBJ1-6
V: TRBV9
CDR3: CASQSGVDNSPLHF

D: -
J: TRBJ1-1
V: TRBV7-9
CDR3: CASSFWGNTEAFF

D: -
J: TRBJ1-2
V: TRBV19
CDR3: CASSQTSSYGYTF

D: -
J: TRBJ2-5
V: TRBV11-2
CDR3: CASSFGVLGVETQYF

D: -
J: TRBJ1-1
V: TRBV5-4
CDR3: CASSLLGRGGVDTEAFF

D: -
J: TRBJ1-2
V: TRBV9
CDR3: CASSRTGTGNYGYTF

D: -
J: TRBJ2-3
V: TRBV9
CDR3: CASQAPSTDTQYF

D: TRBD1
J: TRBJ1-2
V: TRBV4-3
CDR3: CASSQGTGGGYTF

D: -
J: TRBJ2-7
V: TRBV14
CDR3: CASSPSKLGYEQYF

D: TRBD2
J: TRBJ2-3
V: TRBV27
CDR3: CASNLGTSGADTQYF

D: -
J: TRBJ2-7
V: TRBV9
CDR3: CASSVGRTEYEQYF

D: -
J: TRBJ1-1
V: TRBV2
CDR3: CASRTVQGAFF

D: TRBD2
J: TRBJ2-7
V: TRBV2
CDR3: CASTAGRVYEQYF

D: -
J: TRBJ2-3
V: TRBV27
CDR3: CASSFNREDTQYF

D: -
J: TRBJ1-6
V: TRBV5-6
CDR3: CASSLGQGNSPLHF

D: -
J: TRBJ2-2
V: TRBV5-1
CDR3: CASSFVWDSNTGELFF

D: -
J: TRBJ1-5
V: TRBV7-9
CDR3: CASSSTTGSGGQPQHF

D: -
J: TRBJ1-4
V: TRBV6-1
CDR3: CACGTHASEKLFF

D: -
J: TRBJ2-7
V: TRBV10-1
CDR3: CASSSTVQEQYF

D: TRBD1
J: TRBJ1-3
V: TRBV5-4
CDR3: CASSLVQGASGNTIYF

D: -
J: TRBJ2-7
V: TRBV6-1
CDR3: CASSEAAWTSAYEQYF

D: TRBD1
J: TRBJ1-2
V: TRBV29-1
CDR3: CSSTGGDGYGYTF

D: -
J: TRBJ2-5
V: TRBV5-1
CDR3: CASSLDPWGGSGKAHQETQYF

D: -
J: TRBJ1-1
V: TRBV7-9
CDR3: CASSLAGVNTEAFF

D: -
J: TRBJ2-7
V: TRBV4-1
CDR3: CASSQDRGYEQYF

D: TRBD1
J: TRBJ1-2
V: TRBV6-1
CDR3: CASSWTGGDGYTF

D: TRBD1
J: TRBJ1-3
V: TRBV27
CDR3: CASSSTGAKDTIYF

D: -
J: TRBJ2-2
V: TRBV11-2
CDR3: CASRYVGGLLGGELFF

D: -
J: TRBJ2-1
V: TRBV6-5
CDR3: CASSYGTEYNEQFF

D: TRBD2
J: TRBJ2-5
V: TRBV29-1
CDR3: CSATALGGGETQYF

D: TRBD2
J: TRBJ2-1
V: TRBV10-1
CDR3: CASSFSGGYDNEQFF

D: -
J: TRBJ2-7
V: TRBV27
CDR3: CAIRESIRPYEQYF

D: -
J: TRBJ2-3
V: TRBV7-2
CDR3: CASSSTRGRNTQYF

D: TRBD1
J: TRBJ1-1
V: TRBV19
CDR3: CASSIGAGGNEAFF

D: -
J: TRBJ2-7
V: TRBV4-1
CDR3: CASSQGQNYEQYF

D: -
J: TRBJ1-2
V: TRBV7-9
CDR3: CASSPETEIYGYTF

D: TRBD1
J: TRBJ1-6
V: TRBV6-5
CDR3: CASSSGQTNSPLHF